Following are 19 T cell receptor beta chains from one sample sequenced in a study of graft-versus-host responses after intestinal transplantation. Generated by immunoSEQ multiplex PCR, the TCRdb table keeps only in-frame clones and is missing some. Of tens of thousands of clones detected, 90% to 95% appear once; the ten largest clones hold around 0.54%. Antigens of these TCRs are unknown. Sequencing used unstimulated CD8+ T cells sorted from spleen or lymph node cells, obtained before intestinal transplant. Every receptor here comes from a human donor who received an intestinal transplant.

The J gene is TRBJ1-5, the V gene TRBV4-1; tentative D call: TRBD1 (5 bases). V lost 1 base, J lost 5 bases, and 18 bases lay in between. The CDR3 sequence is 17 residues long. The V gene's germline CDR1 is MGHRA and CDR2 YSYEKL. CDR3 in amino acids: CASSQVFGGADDQPQHF. CDR3 DNA sequence: TGCGCCAGCAGCCAAGTCTTTGGAGGGGCGGATGATCAGCCCCAGCATTTT.

This chain uses TRBV28 with TRBJ2-7, with TRBD1 as a possible D gene (6 bases). Deletions cut 10 bases from V and 0 bases from J, with 16 bases between. Germline values: CDR1 MDHEN, CDR2 SYDVKM. The CDR3 is 14 amino acids. The chain's CDR3 is CAIIGQNPSYEQYF. CDR3 DNA: TGTGCCATCATTGGACAGAACCCCTCCTACGAGCAGTACTTC. Full variable domain (rest looked up from reference TRBV28 and TRBJ2-7): DVKVTQSSRYLVKRTGEKVFLECVQDMDHENMFWYRQDPGLGLRLIYFSYDVKMKEKGDIPEGYSVSREKKERFSLILESASTNQTSMYLCAIIGQNPSYEQYFGPGTRLTVT.

V gene TRBV7-9 combines with J gene TRBJ1-2, with a tentative D call TRBD1 (6 bases). The V end was cut by 4 bases, the J end by 7 bases, with 10 bases between. This CDR3 region has 12 residues. The germline V gene encodes CDR1 SEHNR and CDR2 FQNEAQ (reference sequence). The CDR3 bases are TGTGCCAGCAGCTGGTCAGGGGTTGGCTACACCTTC. This codes for CASSWSGVGYTF.

This rearrangement joins TRBV1 to TRBJ2-5; the table's D call, TRBD2, was not checked against the DNA. TRBV1 is shown as a pseudogene. The CDR3 is 16 residues long. For the CDR3, the DNA is TGCACCAGCAGCAGCTTTCCGGGACTAGCGGGAGAGACCCAGTACTTC. Amino acids: CTSSSFPGLAGETQYF.

The chain combines TRBV19 with TRBJ1-1; D may be TRBD1 (5 bases). Between the trimmed V and J ends, which lost 3 bases and 5 bases, there was a span of 10 bases. Germline V CDR1 and CDR2: LNHDA, SQIVND (reference sequence). The CDR3 consists of 13 residues. In nucleotides, the CDR3 is TGTGCCAGTAGTATGCGCGCAGGGACTGAAGCTTTCTTT. It codes for CASSMRAGTEAFF.

This clone has a single count. The genes are TRBV5-1 and TRBJ2-5; TRBD2 aligns across 10 bases. Germline V gene sequence: CDR1 SGHRS, CDR2 YFSETQ. The CDR3 has 15 residues. V dropped 2 bases and J dropped 5; count of bases not matched to a gene: 6. CDR3 amino acids: CASSFRVAGGETQYF. Written as DNA, the CDR3 is TGCGCCAGCAGCTTTCGGGTAGCGGGAGGTGAGACCCAGTACTTC.

The V and J genes are TRBV2 and TRBJ2-7, with no clear D. This CDR3 has 11 amino acids. Germline values: CDR1 SNHLY, CDR2 FYNNEI. V lost 5 bases, J lost 5 bases, and 7 bases lay in between. The CDR3 nucleotides are TGTGCCAGCAGTTATGCCAACGAGCAGTACTTC. It encodes CASSYANEQYF.

This rearrangement joins TRBV9 to TRBJ2-1; 15 bases agree with TRBD2. This CDR3 has 17 amino acids. Germline CDR1 reads SGDLS; CDR2 reads YYNGEE. V shed 4 bases and J 5 bases; nucleotides not matched to a gene: 7. The CDR3, as DNA: TGTGCCAGCAGCACCCGGACTAGCGGGAGGGCCCACAATGAGCAGTTCTTC. Its protein product is CASSTRTSGRAHNEQFF.

The J gene is TRBJ1-2, the V gene TRBV6-6; D unresolved. The length of the CDR3 is 16 residues. The V gene lost 6 bases and the J gene lost 2 bases, with 19 bases spanning the gap. CDR1 and CDR2 from the germline V gene are MNHNY and SVGAGI (reference sequence). The DNA for the CDR3 is TGTGCCAGCAGACGACAAATACTCCTTCAAAACTATGGCTACACCTTC. Protein sequence: CASRRQILLQNYGYTF.

This clone has only one observation. The V and J genes are TRBV27 and TRBJ1-5; D is unclear. The V gene lost 2 bases and the J gene lost 2 bases, with 7 bases spanning the gap. Germline CDR1 is MNHEY and CDR2 is SMNVEV (reference sequence). The CDR3 length is 14 residues. The CDR3 protein is CASSLISGNQPQHF. CDR3 DNA: TGTGCCAGCAGTTTAATTTCGGGCAATCAGCCCCAGCATTTT.

The chain recombines TRBV7-3 with TRBJ1-2; the match to TRBD1 covers 8 bases. CDR3 size: 14 residues. J lost 7 bases, V lost 3 bases, and 7 bases had no gene match. The germline gives CDR1 SGHTA, CDR2 FQGTGA. The CDR3 nucleotides read TGTGCCAGCAGCTTCCCCGGGACAGGAGGTGGCTACACCTTC. This encodes CASSFPGTGGGYTF.

The V gene is TRBV4-1, the J gene TRBJ2-1; D remains unclear. CDR1 is MGHRA, CDR2 YSYEKL, per germline. Deletions cut 6 bases from V and 0 bases from J, with 18 bases between. The CDR3 runs 17 residues. For the CDR3, the DNA is TGCGCCAGCAGTAACTCGGAGCTGAGAAGCTCCTACAATGAGCAGTTCTTC. Protein sequence: CASSNSELRSSYNEQFF.

This chain joins TRBV27 and TRBJ2-1; 7 nucleotides match TRBD2. Looked up from germline, CDR1 is MNHEY and CDR2 is SMNVEV (reference sequence). Germline trimming cut 0 bases from V and 8 bases from J; bases unmatched to any gene: 13. The CDR3 totals 17 residues. CDR3 sequence (DNA): TGTGCCAGCAGTTTATCGGTAACTAGCGTCATCGGCGATGAGCAGTTCTTC. It translates to CASSLSVTSVIGDEQFF.

This chain uses TRBV18 with TRBJ2-7; 14 bases are shared with TRBD2. Germline values: CDR1 KGHSH, CDR2 LQKENI. The CDR3 contains 17 residues. With 4 bases clipped from V and 2 bases from J, the junction kept 7 bases outside the gene matches. The DNA of the CDR3 is TGTGCCAGCTCACGGGGACTAGCGGGAGACCCTCCCTACGAGCAGTACTTC. Its translation is CASSRGLAGDPPYEQYF. Drawing the rest from reference TRBV18 and TRBJ2-7, the complete variable domain is NAGVMQNPRHLVRRRGQEARLRCSPMKGHSHVYWYRQLPEEGLKFMVYLQKENIIDESGMPKERFSAEFPKEGPSILRIQQVVRGDSAAYFCASSRGLAGDPPYEQYFGPGTRLTVT.

To note about this clone: Within the sample, other DNA sequences also encode this same CDR3. This chain joins TRBV5-6 and TRBJ1-5; 9 nucleotides agree with TRBD1. From germline, CDR1 is SGHDT and CDR2 YYEEEE. The CDR3 has 16 amino acids. Trimming at V came to 2 bases and at J to 1 base, leaving 4 bases not matched to a gene. CDR3 amino acids: CASSLGQGRSNQPQHF. The CDR3 DNA follows: TGTGCCAGCAGCTTAGGACAGGGGAGGAGCAATCAGCCCCAGCATTTT.

The V call is TRBV11-2, the J call TRBJ1-4; 11 bases agree with TRBD1. J gave up 8 bases and V 2 bases, and 10 bases lay outside the gene matches. Germline CDR1 reads SGHAT; CDR2 reads FQNNGV. The CDR3 totals 17 residues. Here the CDR3 DNA reads TGTGCCAGCAGCTTATCATACCCCGGGACAGGGGGGGAAAAACTGTTTTTT. The encoded protein is CASSLSYPGTGGEKLFF.

The chain joins TRBV27 to TRBJ1-1; D perhaps matches TRBD1 (6 bases). In germline, CDR1 is MNHEY, CDR2 SMNVEV (reference sequence). With 4 bases removed from V and 5 bases from J, the gap between germline ends came to 11 bases. The CDR3 sequence is 13 residues long. CDR3 region: CASSSWDITEAFF. The CDR3 DNA is TGTGCCAGCAGTTCTTGGGACATTACTGAAGCTTTCTTT.

The rearrangement uses TRBV6-6 and TRBJ2-7, with unresolved D. The CDR3 covers 15 residues. The germline gives CDR1 MNHNY, CDR2 SVGAGI (reference sequence). Trimming pared 6 bases from V and 5 bases from J, leaving 20 bases between. The CDR3 protein is CASRETAGAYDEQYF. The CDR3 DNA is TGTGCCAGCAGGGAGACCGCAGGAGCGTATGACGAGCAGTACTTC.

The CDR3 sequence: CASSPSPDSRGVYEQYF. The CDR3 DNA reads TGTGCCAGCAGCCCTAGCCCCGACAGCAGGGGCGTCTACGAGCAGTACTTC. V and J are TRBV7-4 and TRBJ2-7; D is possibly TRBD1 (6 bases). The V end was cut by 5 bases, the J end by 3 bases, with 23 bases between. The CDR3 length is 17 residues. The germline CDR1 and CDR2 sequences are SGHVT and SQSDAQ.